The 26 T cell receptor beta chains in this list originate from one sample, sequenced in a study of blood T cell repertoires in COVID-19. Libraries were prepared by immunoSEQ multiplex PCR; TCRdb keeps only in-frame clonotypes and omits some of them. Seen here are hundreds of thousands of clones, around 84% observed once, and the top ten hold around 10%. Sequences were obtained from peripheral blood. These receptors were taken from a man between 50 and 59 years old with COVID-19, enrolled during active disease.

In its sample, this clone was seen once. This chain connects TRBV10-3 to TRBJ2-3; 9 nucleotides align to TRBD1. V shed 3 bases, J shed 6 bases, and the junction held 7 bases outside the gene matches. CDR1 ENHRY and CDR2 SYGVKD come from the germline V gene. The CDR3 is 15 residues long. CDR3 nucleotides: TGTGCCATCAGTGAAGGACAGGGGAGGACGGATACGCAGTATTTT. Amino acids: CAISEGQGRTDTQYF.

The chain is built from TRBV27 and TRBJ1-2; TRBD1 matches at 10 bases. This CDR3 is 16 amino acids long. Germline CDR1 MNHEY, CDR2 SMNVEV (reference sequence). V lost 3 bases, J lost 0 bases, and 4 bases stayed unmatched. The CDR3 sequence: CASSFRTGGANYGYTF. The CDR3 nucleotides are TGTGCCAGCAGTTTCCGGACAGGGGGAGCTAACTATGGCTACACCTTC.

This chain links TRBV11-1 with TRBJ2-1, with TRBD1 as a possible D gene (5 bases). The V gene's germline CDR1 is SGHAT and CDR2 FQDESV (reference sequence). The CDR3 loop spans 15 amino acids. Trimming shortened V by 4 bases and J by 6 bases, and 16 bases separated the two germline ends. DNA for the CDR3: TGTGCCAGCAGCTCGCCCGCAGGGTTGGGCAATGAGCAGTTCTTC. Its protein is CASSSPAGLGNEQFF.

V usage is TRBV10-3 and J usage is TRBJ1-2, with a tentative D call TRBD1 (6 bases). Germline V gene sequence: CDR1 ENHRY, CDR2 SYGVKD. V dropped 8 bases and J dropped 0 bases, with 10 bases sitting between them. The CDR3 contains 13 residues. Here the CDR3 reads CAISGEANYGYTF. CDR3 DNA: TGTGCCATCTCAGGGGAAGCTAACTATGGCTACACCTTC.

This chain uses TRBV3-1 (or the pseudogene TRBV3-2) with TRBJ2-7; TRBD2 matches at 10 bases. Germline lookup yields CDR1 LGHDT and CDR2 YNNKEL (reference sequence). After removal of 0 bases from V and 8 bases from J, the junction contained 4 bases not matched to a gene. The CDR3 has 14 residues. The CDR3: CASSQDASGGQQYF. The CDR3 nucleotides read TGTGCCAGCAGCCAAGATGCTAGCGGGGGTCAGCAGTACTTC.

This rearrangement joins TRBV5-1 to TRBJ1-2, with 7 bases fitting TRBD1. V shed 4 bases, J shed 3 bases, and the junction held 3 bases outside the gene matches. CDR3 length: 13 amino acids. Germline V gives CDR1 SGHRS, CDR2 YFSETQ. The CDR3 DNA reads TGCGCCAGCAGCAAAACAGGGGACTATGGCTACACCTTC. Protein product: CASSKTGDYGYTF.

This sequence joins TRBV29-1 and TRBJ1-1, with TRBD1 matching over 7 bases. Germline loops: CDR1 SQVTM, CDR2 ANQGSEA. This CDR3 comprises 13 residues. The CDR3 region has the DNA TGCACCGGACAGGAGCAAATGAACACTGAAGCTTTCTTT. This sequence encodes CTGQEQMNTEAFF.

The CDR3 DNA reads TGTGCCAGTAGTACCCGGGACAGCTCCTACAATGAGCAGTTCTTC. The encoded protein is CASSTRDSSYNEQFF. The V call is TRBV19, the J call TRBJ2-1; the match to TRBD1 covers 7 bases. Germline lookup yields CDR1 LNHDA and CDR2 SQIVND (reference sequence). This CDR3 is built from 15 residues. With V trimmed by 4 bases and J by 0 bases, 3 bases remained unmatched.

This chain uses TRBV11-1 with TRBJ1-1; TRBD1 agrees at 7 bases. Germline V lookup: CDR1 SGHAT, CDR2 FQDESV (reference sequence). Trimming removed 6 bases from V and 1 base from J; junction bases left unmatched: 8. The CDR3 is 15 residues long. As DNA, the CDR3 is TGTGCCAGCAGGGCGGAGGGGGCCTCGAACACTGAAGCTTTCTTT. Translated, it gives CASRAEGASNTEAFF.

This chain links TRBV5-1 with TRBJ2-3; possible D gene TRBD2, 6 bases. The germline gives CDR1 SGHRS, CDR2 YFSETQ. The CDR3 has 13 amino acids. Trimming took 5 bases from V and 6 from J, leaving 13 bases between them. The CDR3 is CASSDSGVDTQYF. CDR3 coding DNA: TGCGCCAGCAGTGATAGCGGTGTGGATACGCAGTATTTT.

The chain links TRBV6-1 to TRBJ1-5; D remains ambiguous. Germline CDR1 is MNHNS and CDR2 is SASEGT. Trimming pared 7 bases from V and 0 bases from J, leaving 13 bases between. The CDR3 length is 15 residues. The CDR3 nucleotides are TGTGCCAGCACCCGCACAGCGGATAGCAATCAGCCCCAGCATTTT. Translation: CASTRTADSNQPQHF.

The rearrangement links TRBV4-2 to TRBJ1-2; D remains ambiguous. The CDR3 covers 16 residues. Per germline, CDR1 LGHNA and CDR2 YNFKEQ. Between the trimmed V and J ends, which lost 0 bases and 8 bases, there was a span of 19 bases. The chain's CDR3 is CASSQDSRQQYGGYTF. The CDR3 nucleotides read TGTGCCAGCAGCCAAGACTCTAGGCAGCAATACGGGGGCTACACCTTC.

CDR3 protein: CASSRRQGSNTEAFF. The CDR3, as DNA: TGTGCCAGCAGCCGCCGACAGGGGAGTAACACTGAAGCTTTCTTT. This rearrangement joins TRBV3-1 (or the pseudogene TRBV3-2) to TRBJ1-1; 8 nucleotides match TRBD1. The trim removed 4 bases at V and 2 bases at J, leaving 6 bases unmatched. The CDR3 covers 15 residues. Germline V gene data show CDR1 as LGHDT and CDR2 as YNNKEL (reference sequence).

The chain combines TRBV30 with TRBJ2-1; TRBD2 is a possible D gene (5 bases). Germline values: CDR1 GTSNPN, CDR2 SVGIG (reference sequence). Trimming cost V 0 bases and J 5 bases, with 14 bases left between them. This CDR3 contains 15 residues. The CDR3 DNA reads TGTGCCTGGAGTGTGAAGGGTATAGCGAACAATGAGCAGTTCTTC. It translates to CAWSVKGIANNEQFF.

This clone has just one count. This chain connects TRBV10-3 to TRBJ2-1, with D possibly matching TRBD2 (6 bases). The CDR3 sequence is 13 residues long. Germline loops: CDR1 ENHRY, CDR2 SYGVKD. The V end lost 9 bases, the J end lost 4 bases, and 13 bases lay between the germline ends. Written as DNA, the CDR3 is TGTGCCATTACTAGGGAGGATTACAATGAGCAGTTCTTC. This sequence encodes CAITREDYNEQFF.

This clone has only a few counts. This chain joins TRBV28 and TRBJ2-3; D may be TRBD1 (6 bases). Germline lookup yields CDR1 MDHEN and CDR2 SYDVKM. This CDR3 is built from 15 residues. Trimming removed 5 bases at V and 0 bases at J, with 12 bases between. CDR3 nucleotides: TGTGCCAGCAGTCGGGACAAGCCCAGCACAGATACGCAGTATTTT. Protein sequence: CASSRDKPSTDTQYF.

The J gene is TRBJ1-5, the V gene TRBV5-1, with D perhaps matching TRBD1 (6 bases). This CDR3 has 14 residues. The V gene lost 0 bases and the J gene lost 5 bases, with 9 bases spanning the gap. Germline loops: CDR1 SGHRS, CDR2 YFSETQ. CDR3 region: CASSLGGGDQPQHF. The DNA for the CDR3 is TGCGCCAGCAGCTTGGGAGGGGGGGATCAGCCCCAGCATTTT.

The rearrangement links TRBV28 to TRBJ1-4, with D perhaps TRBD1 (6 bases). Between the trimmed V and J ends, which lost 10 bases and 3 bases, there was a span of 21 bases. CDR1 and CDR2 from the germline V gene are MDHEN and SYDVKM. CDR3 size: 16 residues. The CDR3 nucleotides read TGTGCCACCCTAGGGGGGGGAATGGCGGCTAATGAAAAACTGTTTTTT. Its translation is CATLGGGMAANEKLFF.

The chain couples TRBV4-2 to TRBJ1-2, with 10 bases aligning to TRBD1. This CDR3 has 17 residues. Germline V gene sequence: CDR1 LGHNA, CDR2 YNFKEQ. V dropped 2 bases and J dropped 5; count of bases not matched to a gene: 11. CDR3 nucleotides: TGTGCCAGCAGCCAACCTCGGACAGGGGGTATGGGGTATGGCTACACCTTC. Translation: CASSQPRTGGMGYGYTF.

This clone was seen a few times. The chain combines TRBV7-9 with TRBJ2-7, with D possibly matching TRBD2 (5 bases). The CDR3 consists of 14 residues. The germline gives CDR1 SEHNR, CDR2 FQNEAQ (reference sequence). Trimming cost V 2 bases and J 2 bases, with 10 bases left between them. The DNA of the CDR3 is TGTGCCAGCAGCTTAAGTAGGGAGCCCTACGAGCAGTACTTC. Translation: CASSLSREPYEQYF.

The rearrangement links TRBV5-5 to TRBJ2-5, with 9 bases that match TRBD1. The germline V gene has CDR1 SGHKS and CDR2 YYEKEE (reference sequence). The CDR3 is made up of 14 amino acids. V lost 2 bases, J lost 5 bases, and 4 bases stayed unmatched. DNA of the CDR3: TGTGCCAGCAGCTTTGGACAGGGGAGGGAGACCCAGTACTTC. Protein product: CASSFGQGRETQYF.

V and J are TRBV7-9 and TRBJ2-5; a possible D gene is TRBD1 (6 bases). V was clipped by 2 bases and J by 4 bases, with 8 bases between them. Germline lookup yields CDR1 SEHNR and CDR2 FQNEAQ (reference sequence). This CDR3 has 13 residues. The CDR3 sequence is CASSLQGRETQYF. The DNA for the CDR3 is TGTGCCAGCAGCTTACAGGGGCGAGAGACCCAGTACTTC.

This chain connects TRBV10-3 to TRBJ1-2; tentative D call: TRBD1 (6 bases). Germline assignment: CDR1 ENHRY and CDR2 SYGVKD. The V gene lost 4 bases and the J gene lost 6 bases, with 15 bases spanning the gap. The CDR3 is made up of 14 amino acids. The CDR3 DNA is TGTGCCATCAGTGGGGACACGGCCCTCCATGGCTACACCTTC. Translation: CAISGDTALHGYTF.

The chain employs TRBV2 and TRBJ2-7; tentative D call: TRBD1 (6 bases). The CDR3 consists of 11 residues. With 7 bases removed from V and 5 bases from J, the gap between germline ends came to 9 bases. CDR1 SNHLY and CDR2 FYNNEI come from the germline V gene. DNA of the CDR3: TGTGCCAGCAAATACAGGGACGAGCAGTACTTC. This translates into CASKYRDEQYF. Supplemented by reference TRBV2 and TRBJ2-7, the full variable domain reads EPEVTQTPSHQVTQMGQEVILRCVPISNHLYFYWYRQILGQKVEFLVSFYNNEISEKSEIFDDQFSVERPDGSNFTLKIRSTKLEDSAMYFCASKYRDEQYFGPGTRLTVT.

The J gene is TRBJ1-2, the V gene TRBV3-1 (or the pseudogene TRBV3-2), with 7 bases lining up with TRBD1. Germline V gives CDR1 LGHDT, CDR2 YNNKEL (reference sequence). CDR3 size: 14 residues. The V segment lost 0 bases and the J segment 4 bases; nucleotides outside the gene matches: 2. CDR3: CASSQDDRAYGYTF. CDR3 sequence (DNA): TGTGCCAGCAGCCAAGATGACAGGGCCTATGGCTACACCTTC.

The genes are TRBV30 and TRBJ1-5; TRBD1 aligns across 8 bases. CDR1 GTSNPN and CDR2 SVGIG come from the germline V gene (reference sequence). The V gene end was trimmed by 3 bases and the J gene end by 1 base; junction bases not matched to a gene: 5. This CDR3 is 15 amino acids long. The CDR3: CAWSETGVSNQPQHF. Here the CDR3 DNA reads TGTGCCTGGAGCGAGACAGGGGTGAGCAATCAGCCCCAGCATTTT.